Described below is a single TCR beta chain sequence and its context. Its antigen remains unknown. The data are from a study of shared clonotypes between healthy human individuals. Study-wide context: Every donor yielded three CD4 naive, three CD4 memory, two CD8 naive and one CD8 memory plate.

Study results and limitations: Shared clonotypes across all four donors exceeded non-shared ones in generation probability.

For every subset, genomic DNA was evenly distributed across several immunoSEQ plates. Sequencing used immunoSEQ multiplex PCR; TCRdb keeps in-frame clones, though not all of them. Here the sample spans 2 million to 3 million clones, under 95% being singletons. The junction had 9 bases not matched to a gene; V was cut back by 4 bases and J by 2 bases. The germline CDR1 and CDR2 sequences are SGHRS and YFSETQ. The length of the CDR3 is 16 residues. J is TRBJ1-2 and V is TRBV5-1; 9 positions match TRBD1. The origin of this receptor is a man aged 18 to 30 in good health. Some clones in this sample may be carry-over from other donors' samples. The sequencing input was naive CD4+ T cells from PBMCs. The subset denotes: CD45RA+ positively selected. CDR3 sequence reads: CASSGPGTGPNYGYTF. The DNA of the CDR3 is TGCGCCAGCAGCGGGCCGGGGACAGGGCCCAACTATGGCTACACCTTC.